This T cell receptor (beta chain) was observed in a study of graft-versus-host responses after intestinal transplantation. Background on the study: Multivisceral, liver-intestinal, or isolated intestinal transplants were given to recipients. Anti-thymocyte globulin was used for induction in all recipients, who then took tacrolimus and steroids for about 3 years.

The V gene lost 2 bases and the J gene lost 8 bases, with 18 bases spanning the gap. The germline CDR1 and CDR2 sequences are SGHAT and FQNNGV. This CDR3 has 15 residues. TCRdb's copy holds only in-frame clones and misses some; the assay was immunoSEQ multiplex PCR. The sample includes about 90,000 clones, about 95% of them seen just once. General study findings and limits: Recipient bone marrow held GvH clones, some seen earlier in ileum or blood.

Worth noting for this clone: Antigen unknown.

The sequence derives from a human donor who was the organ donor for an intestinal transplant. Sequencing used unstimulated CD4+ T cells sorted from spleen or lymph node cells, obtained before transplant. The chain is built from TRBV11-2 and TRBJ1-1; perhaps TRBD1 as D (6 bases). Here the CDR3 DNA reads TGTGCCAGCAGCTTATTCTGGGAGCAGGGGCCCGAAGCTTTCTTT. This sequence encodes CASSLFWEQGPEAFF. Using reference TRBV11-2 and TRBJ1-1 for the parts outside the CDR3, the full variable domain is EAGVAQSPRYKIIEKRQSVAFWCNPISGHATLYWYQQILGQGPKLLIQFQNNGVVDDSQLPKDRFSAERLKGVDSTLKIQPAKLEDSAVYLCASSLFWEQGPEAFFGQGTRLTVV.